This TCR beta chain comes out of a study of blood T cell repertoires in COVID-19. Original methodology: Amplification with reference gene primers provided the estimates of nucleated cell counts. Sequenced by immunoSEQ multiplex PCR; TCRdb stores in-frame clones only, minus some. V and J calls and clone size are given by that table; D and trimming were obtained from the DNA. The sample carries 150,000 to 200,000 clones, roughly 80% recorded once. The ends lost 3 bases at V and 13 bases at J; junction bases unmatched: 4. There are 13 residues in the CDR3. Germline V gene lookup returns CDR1 MRHNA and CDR2 SNTAGT.

The sequencing input was peripheral blood. The V call is TRBV6-4, the J call TRBJ2-1, with TRBD2 matching 12 bases. This sequence was found in a woman aged 25 to 45 with acute or convalescent COVID-19. CDR3 in amino acids: CASSERLAGDQFF. CDR3 nucleotide sequence: TGTGCCAGCAGTGAAAGACTAGCGGGAGATCAGTTCTTC.